The 9 T cell receptor beta chains below come from one sample, sequenced in a study of CD8 T cells in Susac syndrome. Random-hexamer reverse transcription was applied to about 0.5 to 1 ug RNA. TCRdb re-called the immunoSEQ multiplex PCR reads with MiXCR, one entry per CDR3 protein. Found here are fewer than 90,000 distinct CDR3 sequences, 94% of them singletons; the top ten hold around 0.94%. The sample consisted of CD8+ T cells from PBMCs. These receptors all come from a human donor with Susac syndrome.

This sequence joins TRBV27 and TRBJ1-1; D gene ambiguous. This CDR3 has 14 residues. V was cut by 5 bases and J by 1 base, with 11 bases left in between. The germline gives CDR1 MNHEY, CDR2 SMNVEV (reference sequence). CDR3 amino acids: CASSRRTGNTEAFF. The DNA of the CDR3 is TGTGCCAGCAGTAGAAGGACGGGGAACACTGAAGCTTTCTTT.

The rearrangement links TRBV27 to TRBJ2-7; D possibly corresponds to TRBD1 (5 bases). This CDR3 spans 14 amino acids. Trimming cost V 5 bases and J 0 bases, with 11 bases left between them. Germline V gives CDR1 MNHEY, CDR2 SMNVEV (reference sequence). The CDR3 DNA sequence: TGTGCCAGCAGTCTCAAGGACAACTCCTACGAGCAGTACTTC. Its protein is CASSLKDNSYEQYF.

This clonotype was counted a single time. The chain combines TRBV29-1 with TRBJ2-7; the match to TRBD2 covers 8 bases. This CDR3 region has 14 residues. Germline CDR1 is SQVTM and CDR2 is ANQGSEA. The V and J ends lost 1 base and 7 bases, in that order; junction bases with no gene match: 9. In nucleotides, the CDR3 is TGCAGCGTTGAAGCCGGGCAGCGGGGGTTGGAGCAGTACTTC. Translated: CSVEAGQRGLEQYF.

This rearrangement joins TRBV2 to TRBJ1-2, with D possibly matching TRBD1 (5 bases). CDR1 SNHLY and CDR2 FYNNEI come from the germline V gene. CDR3 length equals 16 residues. The V end lost 3 bases, the J end lost 1 base, and 15 bases lay between the germline ends. The CDR3 loop reads CASSDRGRAVNYGYTF. The CDR3, as DNA: TGTGCCAGCAGTGATCGGGGCAGGGCTGTTAACTATGGCTACACCTTC.

The V and J genes are TRBV30 and TRBJ1-4; D gene ambiguous. The CDR3 consists of 15 residues. V was clipped by 1 base and J by 8 bases, with 17 bases between them. Looked up from germline, CDR1 is GTSNPN and CDR2 is SVGIG (reference sequence). The CDR3 sequence: CAWSDPNQSGEKLFF. As DNA, the CDR3 is TGTGCCTGGAGTGACCCGAATCAAAGCGGGGAAAAACTGTTTTTT.

The rearrangement joins TRBV27 to TRBJ2-7, with D perhaps matching TRBD2 (5 bases). This CDR3 is built from 14 residues. Deletions cut 7 bases from V and 1 base from J, with 14 bases between. The germline gives CDR1 MNHEY, CDR2 SMNVEV (reference sequence). The CDR3 spells CASTRLTGSYEQYF. The DNA for the CDR3 is TGTGCCAGCACCAGACTGACGGGGTCCTACGAGCAGTACTTC.

This chain connects TRBV9 to TRBJ2-3; perhaps TRBD1 as D (6 bases). This CDR3 region has 16 residues. From germline, CDR1 is SGDLS and CDR2 YYNGEE. Trimming left V 3 bases short and J 2 bases short, with 16 bases between. As DNA, the CDR3 is TGTGCCAGCAGCGCGCCTTCAGGGGAACCCACAGATACGCAGTATTTT. Translated, it gives CASSAPSGEPTDTQYF.

This chain joins TRBV7-3 and TRBJ2-3; 12 bases are a match to TRBD2. The germline CDR1 and CDR2 sequences are SGHTA and FQGTGA. V trimming: 6 bases; J trimming: 7 bases; junction bases outside the gene matches: 5. The CDR3 has 14 residues. The CDR3 region is CASRTTSGRNTQYF. CDR3 DNA sequence: TGTGCCAGCAGAACGACTAGCGGGAGAAATACGCAGTATTTT.

J is TRBJ2-3 and V is TRBV6-5; TRBD1 agrees at 9 bases. The CDR3 is made up of 15 amino acids. Germline values: CDR1 MNHEY, CDR2 SVGAGI. After removal of 6 bases from V and 3 bases from J, the junction contained 7 bases not matched to a gene. The CDR3 region has the DNA TGTGCCAGCAGCTCCGGGACAGGGTTAACAGATACGCAGTATTTT. Protein sequence: CASSSGTGLTDTQYF.